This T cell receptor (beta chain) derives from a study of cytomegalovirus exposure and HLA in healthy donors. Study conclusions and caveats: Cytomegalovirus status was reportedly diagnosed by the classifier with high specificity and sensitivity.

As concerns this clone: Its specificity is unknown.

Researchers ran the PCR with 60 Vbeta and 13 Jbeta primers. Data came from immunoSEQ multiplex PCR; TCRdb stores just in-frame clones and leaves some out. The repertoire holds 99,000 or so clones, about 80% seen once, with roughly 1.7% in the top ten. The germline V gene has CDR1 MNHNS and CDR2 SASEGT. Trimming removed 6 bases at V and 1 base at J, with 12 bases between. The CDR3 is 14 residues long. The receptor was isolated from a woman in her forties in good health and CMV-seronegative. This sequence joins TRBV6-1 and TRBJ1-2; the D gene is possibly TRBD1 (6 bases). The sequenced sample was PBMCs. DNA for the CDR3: TGTGCCAGCAGCCAGGGGCCTTATAACTATGGCTACACCTTC. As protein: CASSQGPYNYGYTF.